The rows below give T cell receptor beta chains drawn from one sample of a study of blood T cell repertoires in COVID-19. Generated by immunoSEQ multiplex PCR, the TCRdb table keeps only in-frame clones and is missing some. This table has about 140,000 clones, roughly 87% appearing once. The sequencing sample was made of peripheral blood. The receptors shown here come from a man between 70 and 80 years old with acute or convalescent COVID-19. CDR3s include the opening cysteine and the closing phenylalanine or tryptophan. A D gene is named only where the DNA matches it firmly. A row's size may be missing; if present it is once, few, many or a size class.

cdr3_nt | cdr3_aa | v_call | clone_size | d_call | j_call
TGTGCCAGTAGTATCACAGGCAGAGAAGCTTTCTTT | CASSITGREAFF | TRBV19 | . | . | TRBJ1-1
TGTGCCAGCCGGGGGGGTCACGGGGCCAACGTCCTGACTTTC | CASRGGHGANVLTF | TRBV2 | once | TRBD2 | TRBJ2-6
TGTGCCAGCAGCTTAGATAGGACAGGCTCTGGAAACACCATATATTTT | CASSLDRTGSGNTIYF | TRBV7-2 | . | TRBD1 | TRBJ1-3
TGTGCCAGCAGGCTAACAGGGGGAGTTGGCTTTTGGGTCTTT | CASRLTGGVGFWVF | TRBV2 | . | TRBD1 | TRBJ1-1
TGTGCCAGCAGCCAACGGGGATCTGGGGCCAACGTCCTGACTTTC | CASSQRGSGANVLTF | TRBV3-1/TRBV3-2 | . | . | TRBJ2-6
TGTGCCAGCAGTTACCGGCAGGGGGCTTGGACCGGGGAGCTGTTTTTT | CASSYRQGAWTGELFF | TRBV6-2/TRBV6-3 | . | TRBD1 | TRBJ2-2
TGTGCCAGCAGCTTAGTCGGAGGTGCAGGAGGGTCTGGAAACACCATATATTTT | CASSLVGGAGGSGNTIYF | TRBV7-2 | . | . | TRBJ1-3
TGCGCCAGCAGCTTTGATGTTCAGACTGAAGCTTTCTTT | CASSFDVQTEAFF | TRBV5-1 | . | . | TRBJ1-1
TGTGCCAGCAGCGCCGGGACTTCGACTAATGAAAAACTGTTTTTT | CASSAGTSTNEKLFF | TRBV7-9 | . | . | TRBJ1-4
TGTGCCAGCAGATTAGGGGACAGGGGCGCCGGGGAGCTGTTTTTT | CASRLGDRGAGELFF | TRBV27 | . | TRBD1 | TRBJ2-2
TGTGCCATCAGTGAGTCGGTAGCACGGGAGACCCAGTACTTC | CAISESVARETQYF | TRBV10-3 | . | . | TRBJ2-5
TGCAGTGCTAGTTCACCGTGGACAGGGCCCGAGCAGTACTTC | CSASSPWTGPEQYF | TRBV20-1 | . | TRBD1 | TRBJ2-7
TGTGCCAGCTCACGCGAACTAGCGGGAGGTTCTCCCGGGGAGCTGTTTTTT | CASSRELAGGSPGELFF | TRBV18 | . | TRBD2 | TRBJ2-2
TGCGCCAGCAGCCGGGATGGGTCGGAGGGTGACACCATATATTTT | CASSRDGSEGDTIYF | TRBV5-1 | . | . | TRBJ1-3
TGTGCCAGCAGTTCGCCCGGGACAGGGGGTCCCCCCCTCCACTTT | CASSSPGTGGPPLHF | TRBV28 | . | TRBD1 | TRBJ1-6
TGTGCCACCGGGGGACAGGGAGGCCACGAGCAGTACTTC | CATGGQGGHEQYF | TRBV10-3 | . | TRBD1 | TRBJ2-7
TGTGCCAGCCCTACTGGGAACGCTCGTCGGGGTGGCTACACCTTC | CASPTGNARRGGYTF | TRBV5-4 | . | . | TRBJ1-2
TGTGCCAGTAGTATGACAGATAACTATGGCTACACCTTC | CASSMTDNYGYTF | TRBV19 | . | . | TRBJ1-2
TGTGCCAGCAGCCAGGGGTATCTCCAGGGGACCGGGGAGCTGTTTTTT | CASSQGYLQGTGELFF | TRBV3-1/TRBV3-2 | once | . | TRBJ2-2
TGTGCCAGTAGTATAGCGGGAGACGAGACCCAGTACTTC | CASSIAGDETQYF | TRBV19 | few | . | TRBJ2-5
TGCGCCAGCAGCTTGGGACTAACAGGGATGGGCGGCTACACCTTC | CASSLGLTGMGGYTF | TRBV5-1 | . | . | TRBJ1-2
TGTGCCAGCAGCGGGACTAGCGGACTTATTGAGAAGGAGCAGTACTTC | CASSGTSGLIEKEQYF | TRBV5-5 | . | TRBD2 | TRBJ2-7
TGTGCCAGCAGACTCACCGGGACTCTTCAGGAGCAGTACTTC | CASRLTGTLQEQYF | TRBV6-5 | . | . | TRBJ2-7
TGTGCCAGCAGTGAGGGGTTCGGGGACAGGGACTCCTACGAGCAGTACTTC | CASSEGFGDRDSYEQYF | TRBV2 | . | TRBD1 | TRBJ2-7
TGTGCCAGTAGCTCTCTATTGGGTGGGGGCAAATCGACCCAGTACTTC | CASSSLLGGGKSTQYF | TRBV19 | . | . | TRBJ2-5
TGTGCCAGCAGCTTCACCGGGACAGGGGCCGGCTACACCTTC | CASSFTGTGAGYTF | TRBV6-5 | few | TRBD1 | TRBJ1-2
TGTGCCACCGGGGACAGGCTTGAGCAGTTCTTC | CATGDRLEQFF | TRBV24-1 | once | TRBD1 | TRBJ2-1
TGCGCCAGCAGCTTGGGTTCGGGGGATGAATCCAACACTGAAGCTTTCTTT | CASSLGSGDESNTEAFF | TRBV5-1 | . | . | TRBJ1-1
TGTGCCAGCAGCTTGGCTGGGAGGCCAGAGACCCAGTACTTC | CASSLAGRPETQYF | TRBV5-5 | . | . | TRBJ2-5
TGCGCCAGCAGCTCCTTACAGGGAACCCAAGAGACCCAGTACTTC | CASSSLQGTQETQYF | TRBV5-1 | . | . | TRBJ2-5
TGCGCCAGCGGCCTCGTCAGTGGGACTAGCGGTTACAATGAGCAGTTCTTC | CASGLVSGTSGYNEQFF | TRBV5-1 | . | TRBD2 | TRBJ2-1
TGCGCCAGCACACCGGGGTCAGACTACGAGCAGTACTTC | CASTPGSDYEQYF | TRBV5-1 | once | . | TRBJ2-7
TGTGCCACCAGTGATTTAACCTCTAGCGGGAGTTCCTACGAGCAGTACTTC | CATSDLTSSGSSYEQYF | TRBV24-1 | . | TRBD2 | TRBJ2-7
TGCGCCAGCAGTGAGGGCGGGACAGGGGACCACGAGCAGTACTTC | CASSEGGTGDHEQYF | TRBV10-1 | . | TRBD1 | TRBJ2-7
TGTGCCAGCAGTGAATCTCGACAGAGCTCCTACGAGCAGTACTTC | CASSESRQSSYEQYF | TRBV2 | once | . | TRBJ2-7
TGCGCCAGCAGTTACTCCGGGACACCAGGGGTCGAGCAGTACTTC | CASSYSGTPGVEQYF | TRBV10-1 | . | . | TRBJ2-7
TGTGCCAGCAGTGGGCAGGGGGATTCACCCCTCCACTTT | CASSGQGDSPLHF | TRBV28 | . | TRBD1 | TRBJ1-6
TGCGCCAGCAGTGAGGGACTCTACAATGAGCAGTTCTTC | CASSEGLYNEQFF | TRBV10-1 | . | . | TRBJ2-1
TGTGCCAGCAGTTTATTTGGACTAGCGGGAGGATTAGAAGAGACCCAGTACTTC | CASSLFGLAGGLEETQYF | TRBV28 | . | TRBD2 | TRBJ2-5
TGTGCCAGCGCCGGGACAGGGGTGTACGGTGAGCAGTTCTTC | CASAGTGVYGEQFF | TRBV2 | . | TRBD1 | TRBJ2-1
TGTGCCAGCAGTTTCCTTAATCAGCCCCAGCATTTT | CASSFLNQPQHF | TRBV28 | . | . | TRBJ1-5
TGTGCCAGCTCAGGGGGCTGGGGAAGATACAATGAGCAGTTCTTC | CASSGGWGRYNEQFF | TRBV6-5 | . | TRBD1 | TRBJ2-1
TGCAGCGCCGGACAAGTCTACGAGCAGTACTTC | CSAGQVYEQYF | TRBV29-1 | . | . | TRBJ2-7
TGTGCCAGCAGCCCCGGACTAGCGGGGAAGAGCACAGATACGCAGTATTTT | CASSPGLAGKSTDTQYF | TRBV7-6 | once | TRBD2 | TRBJ2-3
TGTGCCAGCAGTCTGGGGGGGCGGTATGGCTACACCTTC | CASSLGGRYGYTF | TRBV6-5 | . | . | TRBJ1-2
TGCGCCAGCAGCTCGGCACAGGGGAGGCCCTACGAGCAGTACTTC | CASSSAQGRPYEQYF | TRBV5-1 | . | . | TRBJ2-7
TGTGCCAGCAGCTTACAACAGGGCGCCCAAGAGACCCAGTACTTC | CASSLQQGAQETQYF | TRBV7-2 | once | . | TRBJ2-5
TGTGCCAGCAGCCAAGGACAGGGGGCGGGTGAGCAGTACTTC | CASSQGQGAGEQYF | TRBV3-1/TRBV3-2 | . | TRBD1 | TRBJ2-7
TGCGCCAGTTCAGGGTGGAACACCGGGGAGCTGTTTTTT | CASSGWNTGELFF | TRBV5-1 | . | . | TRBJ2-2
TGTGCCAGCAGTTTAGGGGAGGCTGACTATGGCTACACCTTC | CASSLGEADYGYTF | TRBV2 | . | . | TRBJ1-2
TGTGCCAGCAGCAAGTCGATACGAGACCCGGCTGGAGTGAACACTGAAGCTTTCTTT | CASSKSIRDPAGVNTEAFF | TRBV7-8 | once | . | TRBJ1-1
TGTGCCAGCTCACCAGGGCCCCTACCCACAGATACGCAGTATTTT | CASSPGPLPTDTQYF | TRBV18 | . | . | TRBJ2-3
TGTGCCAGCTCACCACCCCGGGGGGACACTGAAGCTTTCTTT | CASSPPRGDTEAFF | TRBV18 | . | . | TRBJ1-1
TGTGCCAGCAGCTTAGTCCCGGGGGACGAGGGTACCCAGCATTTT | CASSLVPGDEGTQHF | TRBV11-2 | . | . | TRBJ1-5
TGCAGCGTTGTCGCGACAGGGGGCTCTGAGCAGTTCTTC | CSVVATGGSEQFF | TRBV29-1 | . | TRBD1 | TRBJ2-1
TGTGCCAGCAGCTTAGCGTGGGAGACCCAGTACTTC | CASSLAWETQYF | TRBV5-8 | . | . | TRBJ2-5
TGCAGCGTTCGAGCGGTCCAAGAGACCCAGTACTTC | CSVRAVQETQYF | TRBV29-1 | once | . | TRBJ2-5
TGCGCCAGCAGCTTAAAGGGGGATGAGACCCAGTACTTC | CASSLKGDETQYF | TRBV5-1 | . | . | TRBJ2-5
TGTGCCAGCAGCAAGACAGGGGGGAACACTGAAGCTTTCTTT | CASSKTGGNTEAFF | TRBV7-9 | . | TRBD1 | TRBJ1-1
TGTGCCAGCAGCGCCAACAGGGGGCGAGGAAACACCATATATTTT | CASSANRGRGNTIYF | TRBV2 | . | TRBD1 | TRBJ1-3